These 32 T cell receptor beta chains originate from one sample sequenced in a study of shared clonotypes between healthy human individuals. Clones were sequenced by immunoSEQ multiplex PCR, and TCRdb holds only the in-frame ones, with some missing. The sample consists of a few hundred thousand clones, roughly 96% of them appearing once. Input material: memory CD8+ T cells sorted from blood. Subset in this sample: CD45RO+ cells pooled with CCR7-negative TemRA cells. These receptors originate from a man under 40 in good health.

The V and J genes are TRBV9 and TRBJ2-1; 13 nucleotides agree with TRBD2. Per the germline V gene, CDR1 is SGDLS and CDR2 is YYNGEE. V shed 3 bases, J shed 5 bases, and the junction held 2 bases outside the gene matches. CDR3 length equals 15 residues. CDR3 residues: CASSAGLAGHNEQFF. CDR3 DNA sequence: TGTGCCAGCAGCGCGGGACTAGCGGGACACAATGAGCAGTTCTTC.

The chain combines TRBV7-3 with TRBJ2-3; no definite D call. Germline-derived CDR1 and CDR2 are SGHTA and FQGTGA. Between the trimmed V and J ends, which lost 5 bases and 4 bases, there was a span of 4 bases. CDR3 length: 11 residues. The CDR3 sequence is CASSGSDTQYF. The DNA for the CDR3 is TGTGCCAGCAGCGGATCAGATACGCAGTATTTT. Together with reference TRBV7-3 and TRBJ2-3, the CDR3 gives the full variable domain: GAGVSQTPSNKVTEKGKYVELRCDPISGHTALYWYRQSLGQGPEFLIYFQGTGAADDSGLPNDRFFAVRPEGSVSTLKIQRTERGDSAVYLCASSGSDTQYFGPGTRLTVL.

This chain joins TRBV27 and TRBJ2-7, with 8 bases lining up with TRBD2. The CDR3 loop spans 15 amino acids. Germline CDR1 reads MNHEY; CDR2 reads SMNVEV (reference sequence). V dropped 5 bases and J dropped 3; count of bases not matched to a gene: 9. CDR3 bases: TGTGCCAGCAGTCACCCGGGACTAGGGATCTACGAGCAGTACTTC. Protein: CASSHPGLGIYEQYF.

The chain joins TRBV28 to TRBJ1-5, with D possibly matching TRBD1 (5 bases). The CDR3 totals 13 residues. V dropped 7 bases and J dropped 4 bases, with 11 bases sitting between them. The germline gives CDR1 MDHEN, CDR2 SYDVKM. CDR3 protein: CASKQGRNQPQHF. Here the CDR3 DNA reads TGTGCCAGCAAGCAGGGTCGGAATCAGCCCCAGCATTTT. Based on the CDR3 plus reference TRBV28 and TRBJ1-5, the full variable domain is DVKVTQSSRYLVKRTGEKVFLECVQDMDHENMFWYRQDPGLGLRLIYFSYDVKMKEKGDIPEGYSVSREKKERFSLILESASTNQTSMYLCASKQGRNQPQHFGDGTRLSIL.

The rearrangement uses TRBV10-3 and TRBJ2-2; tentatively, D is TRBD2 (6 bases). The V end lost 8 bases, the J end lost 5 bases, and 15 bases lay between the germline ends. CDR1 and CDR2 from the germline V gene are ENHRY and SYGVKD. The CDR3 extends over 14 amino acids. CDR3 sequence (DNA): TGTGCCATCCGACGACTAGAGCGAACCGGGGAGCTGTTTTTT. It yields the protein CAIRRLERTGELFF.

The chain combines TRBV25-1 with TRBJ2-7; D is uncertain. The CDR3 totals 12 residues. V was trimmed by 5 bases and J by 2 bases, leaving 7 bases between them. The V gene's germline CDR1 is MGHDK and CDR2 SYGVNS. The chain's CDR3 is CASSRSPYEQYF. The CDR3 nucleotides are TGTGCCAGCAGTCGATCCCCCTACGAGCAGTACTTC.

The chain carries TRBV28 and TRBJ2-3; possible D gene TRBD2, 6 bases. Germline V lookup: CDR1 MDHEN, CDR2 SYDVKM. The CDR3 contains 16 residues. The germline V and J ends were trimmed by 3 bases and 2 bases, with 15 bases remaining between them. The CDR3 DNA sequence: TGTGCCAGCAGTTTCGGGCGGCGGACTAACACAGATACGCAGTATTTT. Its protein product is CASSFGRRTNTDTQYF. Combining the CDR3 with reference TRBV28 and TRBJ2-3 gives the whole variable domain DVKVTQSSRYLVKRTGEKVFLECVQDMDHENMFWYRQDPGLGLRLIYFSYDVKMKEKGDIPEGYSVSREKKERFSLILESASTNQTSMYLCASSFGRRTNTDTQYFGPGTRLTVL.

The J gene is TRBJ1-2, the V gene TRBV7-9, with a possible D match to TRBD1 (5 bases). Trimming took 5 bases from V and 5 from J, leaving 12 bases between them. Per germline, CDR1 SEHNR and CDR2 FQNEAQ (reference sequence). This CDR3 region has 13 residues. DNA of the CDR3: TGTGCCAGCAGCGAACAGGTTGGGTATGGCTACACCTTC. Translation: CASSEQVGYGYTF. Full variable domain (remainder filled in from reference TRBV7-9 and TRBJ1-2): DTGVSQNPRHKITKRGQNVTFRCDPISEHNRLYWYRQTLGQGPEFLTYFQNEAQLEKSRLLSDRFSAERPKGSFSTLEIQRTEQGDSAMYLCASSEQVGYGYTFGSGTRLTVV.

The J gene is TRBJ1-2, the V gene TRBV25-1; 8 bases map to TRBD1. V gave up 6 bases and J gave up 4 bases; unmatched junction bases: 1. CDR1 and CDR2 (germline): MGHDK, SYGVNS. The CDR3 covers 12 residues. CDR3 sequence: CASSRGPYGYTF. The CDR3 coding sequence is TGTGCCAGCAGCAGGGGGCCCTATGGCTACACCTTC.

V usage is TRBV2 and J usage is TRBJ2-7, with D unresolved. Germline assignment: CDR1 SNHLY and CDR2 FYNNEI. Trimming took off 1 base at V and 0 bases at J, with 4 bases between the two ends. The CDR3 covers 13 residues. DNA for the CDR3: TGTGCCAGCAGTGAAGACTTCTCCTACGAGCAGTACTTC. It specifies CASSEDFSYEQYF.

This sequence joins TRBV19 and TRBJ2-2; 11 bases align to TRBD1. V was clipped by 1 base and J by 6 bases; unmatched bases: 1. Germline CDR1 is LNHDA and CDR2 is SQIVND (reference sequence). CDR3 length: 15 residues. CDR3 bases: TGTGCCAGTAGTATAGGGGGACAGGGGGCCGGGGAGCTGTTTTTT. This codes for CASSIGGQGAGELFF.

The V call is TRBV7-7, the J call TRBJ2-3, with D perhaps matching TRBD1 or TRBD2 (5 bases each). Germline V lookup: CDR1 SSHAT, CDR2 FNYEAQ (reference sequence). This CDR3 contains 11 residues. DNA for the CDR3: TGTGCTAGGGACAGCACAGATACGCAGTATTTT. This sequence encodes CARDSTDTQYF.

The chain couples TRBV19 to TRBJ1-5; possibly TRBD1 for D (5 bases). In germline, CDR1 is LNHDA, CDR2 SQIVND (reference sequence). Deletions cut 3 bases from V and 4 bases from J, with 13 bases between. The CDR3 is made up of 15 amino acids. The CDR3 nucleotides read TGTGCCAGTAGTATCGGGGCTAACTCGAATCAGCCCCAGCATTTT. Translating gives CASSIGANSNQPQHF.

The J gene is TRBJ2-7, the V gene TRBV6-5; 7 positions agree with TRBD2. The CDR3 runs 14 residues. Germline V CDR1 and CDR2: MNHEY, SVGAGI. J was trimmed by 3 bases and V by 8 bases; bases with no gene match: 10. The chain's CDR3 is CASRRTSGLYEQYF. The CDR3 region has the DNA TGTGCCAGCCGCAGGACTAGTGGACTCTACGAGCAGTACTTC.

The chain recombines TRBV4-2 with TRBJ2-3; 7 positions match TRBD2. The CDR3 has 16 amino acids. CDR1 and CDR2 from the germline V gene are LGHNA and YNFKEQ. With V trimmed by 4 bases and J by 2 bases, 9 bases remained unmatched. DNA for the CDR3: TGTGCCAGCAGCCCCGGAGGGCTAGCGGACACAGATACGCAGTATTTT. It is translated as CASSPGGLADTDTQYF.

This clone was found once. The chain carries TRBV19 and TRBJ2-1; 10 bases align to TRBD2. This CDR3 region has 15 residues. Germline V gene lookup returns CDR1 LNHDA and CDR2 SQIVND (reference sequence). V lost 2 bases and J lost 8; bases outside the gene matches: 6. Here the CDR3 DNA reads TGTGCCAGTAGTATAACTAGCGGGATCCCCCATGAGCAGTTCTTC. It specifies CASSITSGIPHEQFF.

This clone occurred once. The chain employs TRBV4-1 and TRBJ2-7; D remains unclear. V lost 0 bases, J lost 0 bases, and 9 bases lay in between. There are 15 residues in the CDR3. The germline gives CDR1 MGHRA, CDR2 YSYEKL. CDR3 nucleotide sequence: TGCGCCAGCAGCCAAGATTATACATTCTCCTACGAGCAGTACTTC. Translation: CASSQDYTFSYEQYF.

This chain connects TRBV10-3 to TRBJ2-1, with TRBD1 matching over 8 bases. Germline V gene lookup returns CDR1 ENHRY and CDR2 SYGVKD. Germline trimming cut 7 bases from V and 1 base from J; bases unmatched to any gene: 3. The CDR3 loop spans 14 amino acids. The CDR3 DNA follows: TGTGCCATCAATCAGGGGGCATCCTACAATGAGCAGTTCTTC. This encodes CAINQGASYNEQFF.

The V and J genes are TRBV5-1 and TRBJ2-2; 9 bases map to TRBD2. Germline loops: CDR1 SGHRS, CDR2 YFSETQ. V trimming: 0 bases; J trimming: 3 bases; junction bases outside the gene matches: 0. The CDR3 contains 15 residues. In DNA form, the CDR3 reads TGCGCCAGCAGCTTGGTAGCGGGAGACACCGGGGAGCTGTTTTTT. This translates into CASSLVAGDTGELFF.

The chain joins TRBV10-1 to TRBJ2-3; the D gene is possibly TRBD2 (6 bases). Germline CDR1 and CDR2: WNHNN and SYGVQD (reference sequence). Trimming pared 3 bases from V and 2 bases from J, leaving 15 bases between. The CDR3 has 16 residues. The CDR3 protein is CASSDGGGIPTDTQYF. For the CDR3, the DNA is TGCGCCAGCAGTGATGGGGGAGGCATTCCCACAGATACGCAGTATTTT.

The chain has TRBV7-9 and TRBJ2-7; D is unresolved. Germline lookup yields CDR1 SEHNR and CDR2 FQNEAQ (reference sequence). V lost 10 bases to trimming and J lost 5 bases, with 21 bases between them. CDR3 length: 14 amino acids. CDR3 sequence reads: CATSWGQLTHEQYF. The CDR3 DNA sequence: TGTGCCACCTCCTGGGGTCAGCTCACCCACGAGCAGTACTTC.

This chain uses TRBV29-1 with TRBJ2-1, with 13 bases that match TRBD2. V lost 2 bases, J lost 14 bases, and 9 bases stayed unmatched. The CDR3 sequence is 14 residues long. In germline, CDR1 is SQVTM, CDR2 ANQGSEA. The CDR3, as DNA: TGCAGCGTTGAAAGGACTAGCGGGAGTCGGTTAGAGTTCTTC. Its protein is CSVERTSGSRLEFF.

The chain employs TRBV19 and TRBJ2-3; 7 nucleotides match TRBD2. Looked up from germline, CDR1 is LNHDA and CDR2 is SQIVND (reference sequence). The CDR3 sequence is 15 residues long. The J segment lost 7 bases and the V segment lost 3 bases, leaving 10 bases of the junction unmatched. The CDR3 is CASSIGREYLYTQYF. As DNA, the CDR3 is TGTGCCAGTAGTATTGGGCGGGAGTATCTATATACGCAGTATTTT.

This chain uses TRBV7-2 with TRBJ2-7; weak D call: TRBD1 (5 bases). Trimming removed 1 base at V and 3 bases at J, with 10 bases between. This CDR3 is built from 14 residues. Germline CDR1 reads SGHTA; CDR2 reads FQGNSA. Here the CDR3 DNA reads TGTGCCAGCAGCTTAGAAACAGGCGTCTACGAGCAGTACTTC. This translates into CASSLETGVYEQYF.

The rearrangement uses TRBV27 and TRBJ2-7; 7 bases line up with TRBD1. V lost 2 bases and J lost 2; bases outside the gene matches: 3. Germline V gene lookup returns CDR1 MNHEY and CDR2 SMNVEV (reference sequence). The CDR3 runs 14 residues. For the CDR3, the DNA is TGTGCCAGCAGTTTACAGGGGGAGACCTACGAGCAGTACTTC. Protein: CASSLQGETYEQYF.

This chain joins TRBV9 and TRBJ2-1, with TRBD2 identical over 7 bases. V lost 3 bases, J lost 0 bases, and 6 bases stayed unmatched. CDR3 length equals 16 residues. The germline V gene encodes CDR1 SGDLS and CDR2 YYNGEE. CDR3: CASSAPSGSSYNEQFF. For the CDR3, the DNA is TGTGCCAGCAGCGCCCCTAGCGGTAGCTCCTACAATGAGCAGTTCTTC.

The CDR3 bases are TGTGCCAGCAGTGTGGGTGGGGGTGACACAGATACGCAGTATTTT. It encodes CASSVGGGDTDTQYF. This chain connects TRBV2 to TRBJ2-3; D assignment may be TRBD1 or TRBD2 (5 bases each). There are 15 residues in the CDR3. Deletions cut 4 bases from V and 2 bases from J, with 13 bases between. Germline V gene lookup returns CDR1 SNHLY and CDR2 FYNNEI.

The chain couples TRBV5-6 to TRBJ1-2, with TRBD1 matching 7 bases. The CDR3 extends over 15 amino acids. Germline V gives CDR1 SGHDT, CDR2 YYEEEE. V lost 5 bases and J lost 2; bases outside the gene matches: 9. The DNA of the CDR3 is TGTGCCAGCAGTTATAGACAGGGCCTAAACTATGGCTACACCTTC. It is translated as CASSYRQGLNYGYTF.

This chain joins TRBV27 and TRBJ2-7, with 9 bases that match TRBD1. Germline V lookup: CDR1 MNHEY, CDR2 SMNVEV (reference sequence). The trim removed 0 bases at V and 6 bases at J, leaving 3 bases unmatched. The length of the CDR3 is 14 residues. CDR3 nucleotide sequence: TGTGCCAGCAGTTTATCTCAGACAGGGGGCGAGCAGTACTTC. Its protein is CASSLSQTGGEQYF.

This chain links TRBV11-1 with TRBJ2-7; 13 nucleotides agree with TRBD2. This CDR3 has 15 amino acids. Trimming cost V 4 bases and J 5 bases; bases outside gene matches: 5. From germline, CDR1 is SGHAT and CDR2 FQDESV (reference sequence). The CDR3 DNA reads TGTGCCAGCAGCTCCTCCGGGACTAGCGGGAACGAGCAGTACTTC. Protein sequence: CASSSSGTSGNEQYF. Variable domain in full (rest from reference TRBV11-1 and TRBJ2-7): EAEVAQSPRYKITEKSQAVAFWCDPISGHATLYWYRQILGQGPELLVQFQDESVVDDSQLPKDRFSAERLKGVDSTLKIQPAELGDSAMYLCASSSSGTSGNEQYFGPGTRLTVT.

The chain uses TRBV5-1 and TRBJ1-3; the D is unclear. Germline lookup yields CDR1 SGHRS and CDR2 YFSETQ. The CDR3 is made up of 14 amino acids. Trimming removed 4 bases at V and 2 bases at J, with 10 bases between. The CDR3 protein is CASSATGPGNTIYF. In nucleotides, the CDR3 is TGCGCCAGCAGCGCGACCGGGCCTGGAAACACCATATATTTT.

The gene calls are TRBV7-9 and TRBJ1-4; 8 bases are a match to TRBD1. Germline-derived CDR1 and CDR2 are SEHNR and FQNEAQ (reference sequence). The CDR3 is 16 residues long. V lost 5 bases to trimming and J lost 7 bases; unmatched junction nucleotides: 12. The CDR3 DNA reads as TGTGCCAGCAGCCCTCTCATCGACAGGGGTTTTGAAAAACTGTTTTTT. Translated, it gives CASSPLIDRGFEKLFF. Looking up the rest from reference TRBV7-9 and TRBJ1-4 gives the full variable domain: DTGVSQNPRHKITKRGQNVTFRCDPISEHNRLYWYRQTLGQGPEFLTYFQNEAQLEKSRLLSDRFSAERPKGSFSTLEIQRTEQGDSAMYLCASSPLIDRGFEKLFFGSGTQLSVL.